This TCR beta chain was retrieved from a study of T cell responses to AZD1222 COVID-19 vaccine listed by TCRdb under 2021. As for the study more broadly: TCR sequencing covered 230 to 250 trial participants: nearly 210 given two doses of AZD1222 and around 25 given two doses of MenACWY control vaccine. Trial participants were enrolled into age subgroups of 18-55, 56-69 and 70-plus years, which contained approximately 150, 28 and 58 TCR-sequenced participants, respectively.

Comments on this clone: It lacks a known antigen. No base quality information exists; no much larger clone differs at one position.

The time point label here, explained by the study, means: baseline before first vaccination. The treatment or condition tag for this specimen amounts to: meningococcal conjugate vaccine given as trial control. Vaccinee samples came from UK trials COV001 and COV002, including a single-blind randomized controlled phase 2/3 trial of AZD1222 (ChAdOx1 nCoV-19) in healthy adults. For TCRbeta chain sequencing, PBMC samples were collected from trial participants at day 0 and at day 28 after the second dose. The CDR3 regions of human TCRbeta chains were subjected to immunosequencing. Per the original workflow: TCRs in the repertoires were matched against a reference library of SARS-CoV-2-specific TCRs that had been generated with the MIRA antigen-specificity platform. Breadth was defined as the fraction of unique TCRs that were SARS-CoV-2-associated. Depth was defined as the fraction of total T cells that were SARS-CoV-2-associated. Using the MIRA data, each spike-specific TCR was assigned both to the spike region to which the TCR was reactive and to a CD4 or CD8 class. Log10-transformed breadth and depth values were compared by one-way ANOVA with Sidak's multiple comparisons tests. This is the immuneACCESS table as TCRdb keeps it, with only in-frame sequences that have V and J called. A part of the clones is gone; compared with another copy, unresolved V genes explain less than half, and the rest is unexplained. V and J calls and clone size follow that table, whereas D and trimming were derived from the DNA. The sample records tens of thousands of clones, 79% of which are singletons. The ten largest make up about 20% of the sample.

Its CDR3 holds 13 amino acids, cysteine through phenylalanine. Just the 39-base CDR3 DNA is kept, in frame starting at base 1. The germline ends are 11 bases apart after V is trimmed by 2 bases and J by 9 bases. Overall study outcomes, separate from this receptor: The 56-69-year group was small, and its depth increase did not reach significance, likely because of low power. Because no samples from the day 14 peak response were available, repertoires could be characterized only after the peak T cell response. Epitopes outside the regions mutated in the B.1.351 and B.1.1.7 variants were reportedly recognized by nearly half of the unique spike-specific TCRs. The vaccine-associated CD4 TCRs covered the entire spike protein, and the dominant responses fell in regions 160-218 and 743-854. After two AZD1222 doses, both the breadth and the depth of spike-specific TCRs were significantly higher than at day 0 and than in MenACWY recipients. Participants were mostly white British and included more females than males, and it was suggested by the authors that clonal diversity may have been underestimated. Conclusions about previously exposed vaccinees are limited, since just five or six AZD1222 recipients were seropositive for SARS-CoV-2 at baseline.

The specimen comprised peripheral blood, sampled on day 0 of MenACWY control vaccination. The receptor was isolated from an adult in good health. The chain links TRBV12-3 or TRBV12-4 with TRBJ1-5; the best D guess is TRBD1, with 5 bases matching. The CDR3 loop reads CASSLSGELPQHF. The DNA reads as follows: TGTGCCAGCAGTTTATCGGGGGAGCTGCCCCAGCATTTT.